This TCR beta chain was identified in a study of cytotoxic CD8 clonotypes in ibrutinib-treated CLL (dated by TCRdb to about 2021). In terms of the full investigation: The cohort included around 16 treatment-naive and some 10 relapsed/refractory patients; about 17 were IGHV unmutated. Partial responses were observed in about 25 patients and complete responses in 2; after a median follow-up of around 68 months, remission was maintained in approximately 14 patients and progression was observed in about twelve. The response samples were drawn at a median of 12 months into treatment, with a range of about 6 to 40 months. Samples averaged approximately 240,000 productive templates and approximately 100,000 productive rearrangements. Of the 86 participants in the trial, approximately 25 had longitudinal samples available. Cryopreserved peripheral blood mononuclear cells were collected before treatment, at response, and at either disease progression or sustained remission. Patients were still on ibrutinib when every remission and progressive disease sample was collected.

Overall study outcomes, separate from this receptor: Sampling times were not matched between sustained-remission and progressing patients, and lymph node repertoires were not studied. Public clonotypes were found to be uncommon and were observed to contract or remain stable during treatment; the increase in clonality was shown to reflect expansion of private clonotypes at ibrutinib response. Clonality increased at ibrutinib response, stayed stable in sustained remission, and fell back toward baseline at progression. Baseline clonality was found to be higher than that of age-matched healthy donors and was strongly correlated with circulating CD8+ T-cell counts.

This specimen's time point label, interpreted: more than 10 months on ibrutinib. For TCR beta library preparation, approximately 2.2 micrograms of genomic DNA were isolated from cryopreserved PBMCs. Longitudinal blood samples from CLL patients receiving ibrutinib monotherapy were subjected to high-throughput TCR beta sequencing. The patients took part in an open-label, single-center phase 2 trial of ibrutinib monotherapy. As for this clone: Its recognized antigen is unknown. The record has no base qualities; no much larger clone is one base away.

V sheds 4 bases and J sheds 4 bases, leaving 13 bases between their ends. The germline V gene provides CDR1 SGHDN and CDR2 FVKESK. CDR3 length: 15 amino acids, cysteine to phenylalanine. Only CDR3 DNA remains: 45 bases, in frame from the first base. A MiSeq instrument was used for deep resolution sequencing, which targeted depths ranging from 1 in 1 million up to 1 in 200,000 T cells, with coverage averaging 10x for each clonotype. The immunoSEQ hsTCRB Kit was used to generate the TCR beta libraries. The authors processed their data as follows. Data were analyzed with ImmunoSEQ Data Assistant and ImmunoSEQ Analyzer, with V, D and J genes assigned per IMGT definitions. Clonality, which ranges from 0 to 1, was calculated by subtracting the normalized Shannon entropy of productive rearrangement frequencies from one. Only overrepresented clonotypes making up at least 0.05% of each patient's repertoire were included in the public clonotype analysis. Around 12 age-matched healthy donor repertoires from immuneACCESS were used as controls for clonality. TCRdb re-hosts the immuneACCESS table, in-frame sequences only. Its copies lack some clones; in the studies checked, an unresolved V gene accounts for under half of them, and the cause for the rest is not known. Clone size and the V and J calls come from that table; the DNA yielded D and trimming. A total of 130,000 or so clones appear in this sample, roughly three quarters of them only once. The ten largest clones add up to around 13% of the sample.

This specimen was PBMCs, taken after 12 months of ibrutinib treatment. The chain is encoded by TRBV14 joined to TRBJ1-4; 5 matching bases give a weak D call of TRBD1. The receptor was isolated from a human donor with chronic lymphocytic leukemia. The DNA is as follows: TGTGCCAGCAGCCTCTTGGCAGGGATTAATGAAAAACTGTTTTTT. This sequence encodes CASSLLAGINEKLFF.